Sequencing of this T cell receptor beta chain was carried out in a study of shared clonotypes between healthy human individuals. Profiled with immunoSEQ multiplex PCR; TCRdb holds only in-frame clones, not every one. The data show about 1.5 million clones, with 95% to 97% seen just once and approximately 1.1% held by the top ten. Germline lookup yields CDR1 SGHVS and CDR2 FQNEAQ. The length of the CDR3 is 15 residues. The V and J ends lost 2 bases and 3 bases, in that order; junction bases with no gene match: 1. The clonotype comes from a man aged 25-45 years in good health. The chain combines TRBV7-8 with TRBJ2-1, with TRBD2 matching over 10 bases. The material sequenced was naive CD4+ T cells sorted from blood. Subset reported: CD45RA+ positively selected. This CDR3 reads CASSLRTSGYNEQFF. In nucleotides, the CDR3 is TGTGCCAGCAGCTTAAGGACTAGCGGCTACAATGAGCAGTTCTTC.